This section outlines one T cell receptor (beta chain) sequence together with its context. The specificity of this receptor is unknown. One base away there is no much larger clone; base qualities are not given. The collaborating institutions used their own protocols to collect whole blood in K2EDTA tubes. For TCRbeta analysis, collaborator samples were shipped as frozen whole blood, as isolated PBMCs, or as DNA extracted from either sample type. This entry is derived from a study of blood T cell repertoires in COVID-19 (dated by TCRdb to the early 2020s). For the study in its entirety: Collaborator samples came from the United States, Italy and Spain and covered acute and convalescent phases of COVID-19. Where available, HLA class I and class II types were taken from metadata supplied by the sample provider and were not determined by assay-based typing. The samples were drawn from the first 160 participants of the ongoing ImmuneRACE study and from 1,254 subjects provided by 6 global collaborators. Subjects who had been exposed to COVID-19, were actively infected with it, or had recovered from it provided the deeply sampled blood TCRbeta repertoires that made up the dataset. Sample metadata almost always included a de-identified subject ID, COVID-19 status, age in years and sex. A freely available public database, intended as a resource for researchers studying the immune response to SARS-CoV-2, is where the repertoires were released. The material from the prospective study consisted of cDNA or gDNA derived from T cells, B-cell-depleted T cells, or PBMCs. Study-wide conclusions, independent of this receptor: The amount of clinical and demographic metadata varied by source and participant and was provided uncurated.

TCRbeta CDR3 regions were amplified from genomic DNA using the immunoSEQ Assay, a bias-controlled multiplex PCR. The authors' analysis ran thus. Nucleated cell counts per sample were estimated from amplification of reference gene primers within the assay. To quantify the absolute abundance of each unique TCRbeta CDR3 rearrangement, sequence reads were collapsed and filtered. For each sample, productive Simpson clonality was calculated as the square root of Simpson's diversity index across productive rearrangements. Held by TCRdb, this immuneACCESS table contains in-frame sequences only and omits some clones. Under half of the omission traces to an unresolved V gene where checked; the cause of the rest is unknown. That table is the source of V, J and clone size, and D and trimming were worked out from the DNA. Across this sample there are some 210,000 clones, with 80% to 85% seen only once. Roughly a fifth of the sample rests with the top ten.

The cysteine opens and the phenylalanine closes a CDR3 of 14 amino acids. Left in the record is the CDR3 DNA by itself, 42 bases read in frame from the first base. CDR1 and CDR2, per the germline V gene, are KGHSH and LQKENI. V drops 3 bases and J drops 5 bases, leaving 12 bases in between. Sequences were obtained from peripheral blood. Rearrangement joined TRBV18 to TRBJ2-3; the D region possibly corresponds to TRBD1 (6 bases align). This TCR derives from a human donor in a cohort sampled during active COVID-19. The sequenced DNA is TGTGCCAGCTCACCCCAGGGGTCCGGAGATACGCAGTATTTT. The encoded protein is CASSPQGSGDTQYF.